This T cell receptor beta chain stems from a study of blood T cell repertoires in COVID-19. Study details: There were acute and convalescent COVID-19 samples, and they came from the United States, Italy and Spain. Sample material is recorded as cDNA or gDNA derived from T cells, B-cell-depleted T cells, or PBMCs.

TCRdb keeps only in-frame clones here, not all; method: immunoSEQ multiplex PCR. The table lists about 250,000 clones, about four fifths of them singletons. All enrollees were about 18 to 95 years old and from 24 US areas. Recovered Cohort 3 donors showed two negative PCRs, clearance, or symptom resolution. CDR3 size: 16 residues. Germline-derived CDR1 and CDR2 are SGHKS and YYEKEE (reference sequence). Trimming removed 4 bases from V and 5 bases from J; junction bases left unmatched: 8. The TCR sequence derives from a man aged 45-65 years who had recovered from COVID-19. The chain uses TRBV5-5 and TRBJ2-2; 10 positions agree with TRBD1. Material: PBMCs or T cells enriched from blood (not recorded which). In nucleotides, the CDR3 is TGTGCCAGCAGCCCCGCGACAGGGGGCTTGACCGGGGAGCTGTTTTTT. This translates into CASSPATGGLTGELFF. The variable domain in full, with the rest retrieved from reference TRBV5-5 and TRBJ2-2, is DAGVTQSPTHLIKTRGQQVTLRCSPISGHKSVSWYQQVLGQGPQFIFQYYEKEERGRGNFPDRFSARQFPNYSSELNVNALLLGDSALYLCASSPATGGLTGELFFGEGSRLTVL.